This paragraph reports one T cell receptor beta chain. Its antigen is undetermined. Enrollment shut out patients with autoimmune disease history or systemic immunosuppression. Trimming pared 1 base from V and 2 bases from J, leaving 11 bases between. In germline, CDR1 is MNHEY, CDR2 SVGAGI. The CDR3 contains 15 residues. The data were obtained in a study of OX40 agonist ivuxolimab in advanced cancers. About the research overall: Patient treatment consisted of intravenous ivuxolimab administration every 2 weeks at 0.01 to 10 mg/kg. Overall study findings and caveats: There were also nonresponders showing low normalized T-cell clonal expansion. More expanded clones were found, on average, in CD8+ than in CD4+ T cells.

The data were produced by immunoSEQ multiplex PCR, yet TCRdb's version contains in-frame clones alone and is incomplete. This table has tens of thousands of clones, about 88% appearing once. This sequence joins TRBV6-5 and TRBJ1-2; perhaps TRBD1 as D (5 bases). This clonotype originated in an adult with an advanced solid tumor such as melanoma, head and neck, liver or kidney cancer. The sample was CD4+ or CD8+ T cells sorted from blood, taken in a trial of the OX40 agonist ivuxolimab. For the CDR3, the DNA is TGTGCCAGCAGTTACTTGGGGCGCCTCAACTATGGCTACACCTTC. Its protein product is CASSYLGRLNYGYTF.